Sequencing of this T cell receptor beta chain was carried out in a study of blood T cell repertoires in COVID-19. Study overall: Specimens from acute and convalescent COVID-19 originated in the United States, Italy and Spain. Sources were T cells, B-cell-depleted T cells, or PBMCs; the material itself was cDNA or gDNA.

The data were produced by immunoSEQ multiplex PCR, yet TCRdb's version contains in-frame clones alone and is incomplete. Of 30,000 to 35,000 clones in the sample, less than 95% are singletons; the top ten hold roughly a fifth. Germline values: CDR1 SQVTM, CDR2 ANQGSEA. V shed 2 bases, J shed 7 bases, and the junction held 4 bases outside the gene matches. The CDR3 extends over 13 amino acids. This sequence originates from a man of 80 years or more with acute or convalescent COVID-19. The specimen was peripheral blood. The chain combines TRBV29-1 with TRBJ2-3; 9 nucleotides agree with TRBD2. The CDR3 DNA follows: TGCAGCGTTGAACGACTAGCGGCGAATACGCAGTATTTT. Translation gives CSVERLAANTQYF.